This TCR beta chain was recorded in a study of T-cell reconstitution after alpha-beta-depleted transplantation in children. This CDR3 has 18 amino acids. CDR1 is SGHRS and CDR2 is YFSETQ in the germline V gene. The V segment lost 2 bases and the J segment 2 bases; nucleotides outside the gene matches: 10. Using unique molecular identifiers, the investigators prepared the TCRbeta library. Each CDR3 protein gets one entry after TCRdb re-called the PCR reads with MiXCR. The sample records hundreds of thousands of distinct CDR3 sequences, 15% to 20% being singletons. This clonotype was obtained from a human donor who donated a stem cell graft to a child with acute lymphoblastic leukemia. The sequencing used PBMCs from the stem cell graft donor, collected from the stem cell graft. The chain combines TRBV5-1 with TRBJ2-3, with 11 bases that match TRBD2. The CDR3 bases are TGCGCCAGCAGCTTCCGTCCGGGACTAGCGGAGTTCACAGATACGCAGTATTTT. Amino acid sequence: CASSFRPGLAEFTDTQYF.